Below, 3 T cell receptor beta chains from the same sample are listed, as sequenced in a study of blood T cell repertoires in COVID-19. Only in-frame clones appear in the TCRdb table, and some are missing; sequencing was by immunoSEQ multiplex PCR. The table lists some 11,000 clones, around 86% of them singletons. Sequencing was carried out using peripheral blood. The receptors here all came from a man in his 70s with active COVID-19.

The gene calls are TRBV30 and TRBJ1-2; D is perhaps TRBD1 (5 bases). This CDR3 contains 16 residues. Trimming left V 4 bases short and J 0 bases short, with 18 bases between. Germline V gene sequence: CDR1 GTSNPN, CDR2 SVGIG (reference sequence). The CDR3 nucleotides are TGTGCCTGGAAGAGTGCCCCAGGGTTTGCTAACTATGGCTACACCTTC. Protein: CAWKSAPGFANYGYTF.

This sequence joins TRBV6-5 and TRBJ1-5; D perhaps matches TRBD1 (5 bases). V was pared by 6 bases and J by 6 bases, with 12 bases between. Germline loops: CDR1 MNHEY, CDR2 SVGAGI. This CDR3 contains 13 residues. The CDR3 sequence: CASRTQVGQPQHF. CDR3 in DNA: TGTGCCAGCAGAACACAGGTTGGTCAGCCCCAGCATTTT.

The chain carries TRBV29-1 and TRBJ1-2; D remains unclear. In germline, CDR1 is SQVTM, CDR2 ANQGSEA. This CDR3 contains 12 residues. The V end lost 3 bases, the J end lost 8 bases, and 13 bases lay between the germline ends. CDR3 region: CSVEALVKGYTF. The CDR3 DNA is TGCAGCGTTGAGGCCCTCGTGAAAGGCTACACCTTC.